Below are 31 T cell receptor beta chains sequenced from a single sample in a study of long-term antiretroviral therapy in people with HIV. A v3.0 immunoSEQ assay was performed at survey level. Only in-frame clones appear in the TCRdb table, and some are missing; sequencing was by immunoSEQ multiplex PCR. The table lists around 30,000 clones, over 80% of them singletons, with less than 8% in the top ten. The sequencing here drew on unsorted PBMCs, taken 0.4 years after starting antiretroviral therapy. These receptors all stem from a man aged 18 to 29 with HIV.

This sequence joins TRBV10-3 and TRBJ1-1, with TRBD1 matching over 12 bases. CDR3 length: 16 amino acids. V was pared by 6 bases and J by 4 bases, with 9 bases of the junction left unmatched. Germline V gene data show CDR1 as ENHRY and CDR2 as SYGVKD. The DNA of the CDR3 is TGTGCCATCAGAGCTCACGGGACAGGGGGCGGCACTGAAGCTTTCTTT. Encoded protein: CAIRAHGTGGGTEAFF.

This chain links TRBV4-1 with TRBJ2-1; D unclear. V was trimmed by 4 bases and J by 0 bases, leaving 16 bases between them. This CDR3 contains 17 residues. Germline CDR1 and CDR2: MGHRA and YSYEKL. The CDR3 protein is CASSPFAKQYSYNEQFF. DNA of the CDR3: TGCGCCAGCAGCCCCTTCGCAAAACAATACTCCTACAATGAGCAGTTCTTC.

This chain joins TRBV9 and TRBJ2-7, with 10 bases aligning to TRBD1. Germline V lookup: CDR1 SGDLS, CDR2 YYNGEE. The CDR3 consists of 15 residues. The V segment lost 2 bases and the J segment 1 base; nucleotides outside the gene matches: 3. The CDR3 protein is CASSVGTGASYEQYF. As DNA, the CDR3 is TGTGCCAGCAGCGTCGGGACAGGGGCTTCCTACGAGCAGTACTTC.

The chain links TRBV19 to TRBJ2-1; 8 bases map to TRBD2. The CDR3 spans 16 residues. From germline, CDR1 is LNHDA and CDR2 SQIVND (reference sequence). The trim removed 7 bases at V and 0 bases at J, leaving 8 bases unmatched. In nucleotides, the CDR3 is TGTGCCAGTATCCGTAGCGGGGAGAGCTCCTACAATGAGCAGTTCTTC. The encoded protein is CASIRSGESSYNEQFF.

This chain joins TRBV7-9 and TRBJ1-2, with D perhaps matching TRBD1 (6 bases). This CDR3 has 12 amino acids. Germline V lookup: CDR1 SEHNR, CDR2 FQNEAQ (reference sequence). With 5 bases removed from V and 10 bases from J, the gap between germline ends came to 14 bases. Written as DNA, the CDR3 is TGTGCCAGCAGCAACTCTGGGGGCGACTACACCTTC. Translating it yields CASSNSGGDYTF.

The V and J genes are TRBV4-2 and TRBJ1-4, with a weak D call TRBD1 (5 bases). CDR1 is LGHNA and CDR2 is YNFKEQ in the germline V gene. Trimming removed 0 bases at V and 5 bases at J, with 13 bases between. This CDR3 comprises 16 residues. This chain's CDR3 is CASSQDLQVANEKLFF. CDR3 DNA: TGTGCCAGCAGCCAAGATCTACAGGTTGCGAATGAAAAACTGTTTTTT.

This rearrangement joins TRBV5-1 to TRBJ2-7, with 7 positions matching TRBD1. Germline lookup yields CDR1 SGHRS and CDR2 YFSETQ. This CDR3 is built from 15 residues. The junction had 5 bases not matched to a gene; V was cut back by 0 bases and J by 2 bases. The CDR3 loop reads CASSLDDRDTYEQYF. The CDR3, as DNA: TGCGCCAGCAGCTTGGATGACAGGGACACCTACGAGCAGTACTTC.

The chain recombines TRBV6-1 with TRBJ1-2; D is unresolved. Trimming stripped 1 base from V and 3 bases from J, with 12 bases between. The CDR3 length is 15 residues. Germline V gene data show CDR1 as MNHNS and CDR2 as SASEGT. CDR3 protein: CASSEDREGYYGYTF. The CDR3 DNA is TGTGCCAGCAGTGAAGATCGGGAGGGCTACTATGGCTACACCTTC.

The table lists this clone with a count of one. The genes are TRBV6-5 and TRBJ2-7; 10 bases agree with TRBD1. The CDR3 sequence is 14 residues long. The V segment lost 2 bases and the J segment 6 bases; nucleotides outside the gene matches: 4. The germline V gene has CDR1 MNHEY and CDR2 SVGAGI. Here the CDR3 reads CASSYTDRGTEQYF. CDR3 in DNA: TGTGCCAGCAGTTACACGGACAGGGGGACCGAGCAGTACTTC.

The chain joins TRBV6-5 to TRBJ2-7; 8 bases match TRBD2. This CDR3 is built from 14 residues. Trimming removed 5 bases from V and 0 bases from J; junction bases left unmatched: 3. Germline CDR1 MNHEY, CDR2 SVGAGI. The CDR3 bases are TGTGCCAGCAGTCGTCTAGCGGGCTCCTACGAGCAGTACTTC. It encodes CASSRLAGSYEQYF.

The rearrangement links TRBV27 to TRBJ1-1; D ambiguous. V lost 7 bases to trimming and J lost 11 bases, with 14 bases between them. The CDR3 totals 11 residues. Germline CDR1 and CDR2: MNHEY and SMNVEV (reference sequence). The CDR3 DNA follows: TGTGCCAGCATAACCAGCGGGTCGGCTTTCTTT. This codes for CASITSGSAFF.

In its sample, this clone was seen once. V gene TRBV27 combines with J gene TRBJ2-1; perhaps D is TRBD1 or TRBD2 (6 bases each). The CDR3 runs to 13 residues. V was clipped by 1 base and J by 8 bases, with 9 bases between them. The germline V gene encodes CDR1 MNHEY and CDR2 SMNVEV (reference sequence). The CDR3 spells CASSLWGADEQFF. DNA for the CDR3: TGTGCCAGCAGTTTATGGGGGGCGGATGAGCAGTTCTTC.

The chain carries TRBV19 and TRBJ1-1; the match to TRBD1 covers 9 bases. This CDR3 has 16 amino acids. The J segment lost 6 bases and the V segment lost 4 bases, leaving 12 bases of the junction unmatched. Germline V CDR1 and CDR2: LNHDA, SQIVND (reference sequence). CDR3 loop: CASSNRGPRILSEAFF. CDR3 DNA sequence: TGTGCCAGTAGTAACAGGGGGCCTAGGATTCTCTCTGAAGCTTTCTTT. The variable domain in full, with the rest retrieved from reference TRBV19 and TRBJ1-1, is DGGITQSPKYLFRKEGQNVTLSCEQNLNHDAMYWYRQDPGQGLRLIYYSQIVNDFQKGDIAEGYSVSREKKESFPLTVTSAQKNPTAFYLCASSNRGPRILSEAFFGQGTRLTVV.

This chain connects TRBV7-2 to TRBJ2-3; 7 bases match TRBD1. Germline CDR1 is SGHTA and CDR2 is FQGNSA. This CDR3 region has 13 residues. J gave up 5 bases and V 1 base, and 0 bases lay outside the gene matches. Here the CDR3 DNA reads TGTGCCAGCAGCTTAGACAGGGGAGATACGCAGTATTTT. Translation: CASSLDRGDTQYF.

V usage is TRBV2 and J usage is TRBJ1-1; 7 bases are shared with TRBD1. CDR1 and CDR2 (germline): SNHLY, FYNNEI. Unmatched junction bases numbered 5, after V lost 7 bases and J lost 0 bases. This CDR3 is 14 amino acids long. The CDR3 spells CASTEDRLNTEAFF. CDR3 coding DNA: TGTGCCAGCACCGAGGACAGGTTGAACACTGAAGCTTTCTTT.

This sequence joins TRBV5-1 and TRBJ2-7, with D perhaps being TRBD1 or TRBD2 (5 bases each). V was shortened by 5 bases and J by 5 bases, with 20 bases between the two germline ends. The germline V gene has CDR1 SGHRS and CDR2 YFSETQ. CDR3 length: 15 amino acids. CDR3 amino acids: CASSLEGQPGDEQYF. The CDR3 DNA is TGCGCCAGCAGTCTTGAGGGGCAGCCAGGAGACGAGCAGTACTTC.

This clone was seen more than once but under ten times. The rearrangement joins TRBV2 to TRBJ1-5, with D perhaps TRBD1 (5 bases). Trimming took off 5 bases at V and 3 bases at J, with 11 bases between the two ends. The V gene's germline CDR1 is SNHLY and CDR2 FYNNEI. The CDR3 is 14 residues long. The CDR3 coding sequence is TGTGCCAGCAGTTATGACAGTACCAATCAGCCCCAGCATTTT. Translated, it gives CASSYDSTNQPQHF.

The CDR3 DNA sequence: TGTGCCAGCAGCCCTACAGGGGTGTCCTACAATGAGCAGTTCTTC. This translates into CASSPTGVSYNEQFF. The chain combines TRBV27 with TRBJ2-1, with 7 bases aligning to TRBD1. Germline V CDR1 and CDR2: MNHEY, SMNVEV (reference sequence). J was trimmed by 1 base and V by 6 bases; bases with no gene match: 6. The CDR3 is made up of 15 amino acids.

The CDR3 reads CASSTHILDTQYF. CDR3 in DNA: TGTGCCAGCAGCACCCATATATTGGATACGCAGTATTTT. The V call is TRBV11-3, the J call TRBJ2-3, with no clear D. V was trimmed by 5 bases and J by 6 bases, leaving 12 bases between them. CDR1 is SGHNT and CDR2 is YENEEA in the germline V gene. The CDR3 extends over 13 amino acids.

This chain uses TRBV28 with TRBJ2-1; possibly TRBD2 for D (5 bases). The germline gives CDR1 MDHEN, CDR2 SYDVKM. CDR3 size: 15 residues. V was cut by 2 bases and J by 6 bases, with 14 bases left in between. The CDR3 sequence: CASSLVGERLNEQFF. The CDR3 DNA is TGTGCCAGCAGTTTAGTGGGAGAACGCCTCAATGAGCAGTTCTTC.

This chain links TRBV5-1 with TRBJ1-1; TRBD1 might be the D (6 bases). The CDR3 spans 16 residues. The V gene lost 2 bases and the J gene lost 4 bases, with 18 bases spanning the gap. From germline, CDR1 is SGHRS and CDR2 YFSETQ. The CDR3 here is CASSFPPDTGFTEAFF. The CDR3 bases are TGCGCCAGCAGCTTCCCTCCTGATACAGGGTTCACTGAAGCTTTCTTT.

This chain joins TRBV6-5 and TRBJ1-2, with a weak D call TRBD1 (5 bases). The V gene lost 0 bases and the J gene lost 4 bases, with 12 bases spanning the gap. This CDR3 comprises 15 residues. Per germline, CDR1 MNHEY and CDR2 SVGAGI. CDR3 in amino acids: CASSYSQGTGYGYTF. For the CDR3, the DNA is TGTGCCAGCAGTTACTCGCAGGGAACTGGCTATGGCTACACCTTC.

The V and J genes are TRBV19 and TRBJ2-7; no clear D. Germline CDR1 LNHDA, CDR2 SQIVND (reference sequence). This CDR3 contains 15 residues. Trimming took 1 base from V and 3 from J, leaving 13 bases between them. CDR3 loop: CASSIGGGPFYEQYF. The DNA of the CDR3 is TGTGCCAGTAGTATAGGCGGCGGACCGTTCTACGAGCAGTACTTC. Based on the CDR3 plus reference TRBV19 and TRBJ2-7, the full variable domain is DGGITQSPKYLFRKEGQNVTLSCEQNLNHDAMYWYRQDPGQGLRLIYYSQIVNDFQKGDIAEGYSVSREKKESFPLTVTSAQKNPTAFYLCASSIGGGPFYEQYFGPGTRLTVT.

The V call is TRBV20-1, the J call TRBJ1-1; D perhaps matches TRBD1 (5 bases). Germline V CDR1 and CDR2: DFQATT, SNEGSKA (reference sequence). Trimming took off 3 bases at V and 7 bases at J, with 9 bases between the two ends. CDR3 size: 11 residues. The CDR3 is CSASVQGEAFF. CDR3 in DNA: TGCAGTGCTAGCGTCCAGGGTGAAGCTTTCTTT.

This chain joins TRBV7-9 and TRBJ2-1; D may be TRBD2 (5 bases). Germline V CDR1 and CDR2: SEHNR, FQNEAQ (reference sequence). V was shortened by 3 bases and J by 6 bases, with 6 bases between the two germline ends. The CDR3 extends over 12 amino acids. CDR3 sequence (DNA): TGTGCCAGCAGCTTGGGGAGCAATGAGCAGTTCTTC. This sequence encodes CASSLGSNEQFF.

The CDR3 nucleotides read TGTGCCACCAGGAGTCGGGGAGGGAACACTGAAGCTTTCTTT. This gives the protein CATRSRGGNTEAFF. The rearrangement links TRBV15 to TRBJ1-1; D call uncertain. The V gene lost 6 bases and the J gene lost 1 base, with 12 bases spanning the gap. The CDR3 length is 14 residues. CDR1 and CDR2 from the germline V gene are LNHNV and YYDKDF (reference sequence).

This clone has just one count. The chain joins TRBV6-5 to TRBJ1-1; tentatively, D is TRBD1 (6 bases). The CDR3 runs 12 residues. V gave up 6 bases and J gave up 5 bases, with 10 bases separating them. The V gene's germline CDR1 is MNHEY and CDR2 SVGAGI. DNA of the CDR3: TGTGCCAGCAGACTCGGACAGACTGAAGCTTTCTTT. Translation gives CASRLGQTEAFF.

The chain recombines TRBV4-1 with TRBJ2-5; D may be TRBD1 or TRBD2 (5 bases each). This CDR3 has 17 residues. The V and J ends lost 1 base and 11 bases respectively, with 26 bases between them. The germline V gene has CDR1 MGHRA and CDR2 YSYEKL. The CDR3: CASSQAPMGEGSREQYF. DNA for the CDR3: TGCGCCAGCAGCCAAGCCCCAATGGGAGAGGGGTCGAGGGAGCAGTACTTC.

V gene TRBV28 combines with J gene TRBJ1-2, with TRBD1 as a possible D gene (5 bases). The CDR3 contains 13 residues. The V and J ends lost 5 bases and 5 bases respectively, with 12 bases between them. CDR1 and CDR2 (germline): MDHEN, SYDVKM. As DNA, the CDR3 is TGTGCCAGCAGTCCAGGGATCGGGTATGGCTACACCTTC. Amino acid sequence: CASSPGIGYGYTF.

This chain's CDR3 is CASSLAGAGSILYEQYF. CDR3 coding DNA: TGTGCCAGCAGTTTAGCCGGGGCCGGTTCCATACTATACGAGCAGTACTTC. J is TRBJ2-7 and V is TRBV27; D is possibly TRBD1 or TRBD2 (5 bases each). The V end was cut by 2 bases, the J end by 4 bases, with 21 bases between. This CDR3 has 17 amino acids. Germline V gene data show CDR1 as MNHEY and CDR2 as SMNVEV (reference sequence).

This chain joins TRBV2 and TRBJ1-4; no reliable D call. Germline assignment: CDR1 SNHLY and CDR2 FYNNEI. V was clipped by 8 bases and J by 13 bases, with 20 bases between them. The CDR3 contains 13 residues. CDR3: CASLGPPSSRLFF. CDR3 nucleotide sequence: TGTGCCAGCCTCGGGCCGCCTTCATCGAGACTGTTTTTT.